The source of this T cell receptor beta chain is a study of T cell responses to AZD1222 COVID-19 vaccine. Overall study results and limits: Spike was spanned by vaccine-associated CD4 TCRs, which were dominant at 160-218 and 743-854. Every sample of the repertoires postdated the peak T cell response.

Assay: immunoSEQ multiplex PCR; the TCRdb copy retains only in-frame clones and omits some. The data show 150,000 to 200,000 clones, roughly nine tenths seen once. This clone was detected once. Its antigen remains unidentified. Source: peripheral blood, taken 28 days after the second AZD1222 dose. The sequence was obtained from an adult who received the AZD1222 COVID-19 vaccine.

This CDR3 reads CASSEHDRAGYNEQFF. The CDR3 DNA follows: TGTGCCAGCAGTGAACATGACAGGGCAGGATACAATGAGCAGTTCTTC. The gene calls are TRBV6-1 and TRBJ2-1, with 7 bases matching TRBD1. The CDR3 runs 16 residues. The trim removed 2 bases at V and 4 bases at J, leaving 8 bases unmatched. Germline assignment: CDR1 MNHNS and CDR2 SASEGT.